This record concerns one T cell receptor (beta chain) sequence. The record originates from a study of blood T cell repertoires in COVID-19. Across the whole study: The cDNA or gDNA used as material had been derived from T cells, B-cell-depleted T cells, or PBMCs.

The CDR3 totals 16 residues. J lost 4 bases, V lost 1 base, and 5 bases had no gene match. Per germline, CDR1 SGHVS and CDR2 FNYEAQ. TCRdb's copy holds only in-frame clones and misses some; the assay was immunoSEQ multiplex PCR. The sample contains over 400,000 clones, 88% of which appear only once. The TCR comes from a woman aged 55-69 years who had recovered from COVID-19. What was sequenced was PBMCs or T cells enriched from blood (not recorded which). This rearrangement joins TRBV7-6 to TRBJ2-2, with TRBD2 matching 8 bases. In DNA form, the CDR3 reads TGTGCCAGCAGCTTAGGCCGGGGGGGGCTCACCGGGGAGCTGTTTTTT. It codes for CASSLGRGGLTGELFF.